The entry below describes one TCR beta chain. Its target is not known. The data belong to a study of T cells in Graves' hyperthyroidism and ophthalmopathy. Study-wide results and limits: Classification by a 13 V-J model distinguished ophthalmopathy from stable hyperthyroidism.

Newly diagnosed hyperthyroidism, duration under 2 months, in patients aged 18 to 65. Not enrolled were patients with uncontrolled infection, other autoimmune disease, pregnancy or lactation. Template material for amplifying TCR beta CDR3 regions consisted of RNA transcripts. The HTBI primer set drove a first-round RT-PCR of the TCR CDR3. In TCRdb, the multiplex PCR reads were re-called with MiXCR into one record per CDR3 protein. The sample consists of fewer than 800,000 distinct CDR3 sequences, roughly 15% of them appearing once. Between the trimmed V and J ends, which lost 8 bases and 9 bases, there was a span of 14 bases. The CDR3 consists of 12 residues. Germline V CDR1 and CDR2: SEHNR, FQNEAQ (reference sequence).

The sample comprised blood. The chain uses TRBV7-9 and TRBJ2-1; tentative D call: TRBD2 (5 bases). The source is a young man with Graves' hyperthyroidism. Written as DNA, the CDR3 is TGTGCCAGCGGCCGAGCGGACGGTGAGCAGTTCTTC. It yields the protein CASGRADGEQFF.